The next 31 T cell receptor beta chains were all read from a single sample in a study of human T cells and chemical hapten exposure. Unique molecular identifiers were attached to individual cDNA molecules during library preparation. TCRdb redid the calling of the reads with MiXCR, one entry per CDR3 protein. The top ten clones hold more than 1.3% of a sample with about 120,000 distinct CDR3 sequences, around 9% of them seen once. RNA extraction used unfractionated whole blood as the source of total RNA. The sample comprised whole blood. These receptors were obtained from a human donor in good health. Some clones in this sample may be carry-over from other donors' samples.

This clonotype has a count of ten or more. The chain has TRBV20-1 and TRBJ1-5; 10 bases map to TRBD1. Germline CDR1 reads DFQATT; CDR2 reads SNEGSKA (reference sequence). This CDR3 is built from 13 residues. Trimming at V came to 3 bases and at J to 5 bases, leaving 1 base not matched to a gene. CDR3 sequence: CSASGTGDQPQHF. CDR3 sequence (DNA): TGCAGTGCTAGTGGGACAGGGGATCAGCCCCAGCATTTT.

This clonotype occurred a few times. The genes are TRBV7-9 and TRBJ2-5, with D perhaps assigned TRBD1 or TRBD2 (5 bases each). Germline CDR1 is SEHNR and CDR2 is FQNEAQ (reference sequence). V shed 5 bases and J shed 4 bases, with 14 bases lying between them. This CDR3 is built from 14 residues. For the CDR3, the DNA is TGTGCCAGCAGCAAATGGGACGGTCTAGAGACCCAGTACTTC. As protein: CASSKWDGLETQYF.

This clonotype was found many times. The gene calls are TRBV29-1 and TRBJ2-1; 7 bases line up with TRBD2. Losses at the gene ends were 1 base for V and 8 bases for J; bases not matched to a gene: 5. This CDR3 contains 13 residues. The V gene's germline CDR1 is SQVTM and CDR2 ANQGSEA. Written as DNA, the CDR3 is TGCAGCGTTGAAGGAGCGGGAAATTATGAGCAGTTCTTC. Its translation: CSVEGAGNYEQFF.

The CDR3 reads CASSLGPTGQETQYF. DNA of the CDR3: TGTGCCAGCAGCTTGGGGCCAACAGGCCAAGAGACCCAGTACTTC. The chain combines TRBV11-2 with TRBJ2-5; a weak D match, TRBD1 (5 bases). V was trimmed by 3 bases and J by 1 base, leaving 12 bases between them. From germline, CDR1 is SGHAT and CDR2 FQNNGV. This CDR3 has 15 residues.

This clonotype showed up many times. The chain joins TRBV25-1 to TRBJ2-7; D perhaps matches TRBD1 (5 bases). Trimming cost V 7 bases and J 1 base, with 14 bases left between them. The CDR3 sequence is 14 residues long. CDR1 is MGHDK, CDR2 SYGVNS, per germline. The CDR3 nucleotides read TGTGCCAGCAAACAGGACGGGTCTTCCTACGAGCAGTACTTC. Protein: CASKQDGSSYEQYF.

This clonotype was observed at least ten times. This sequence joins TRBV19 and TRBJ1-1; TRBD1 agrees at 9 bases. Germline CDR1 is LNHDA and CDR2 is SQIVND (reference sequence). V lost 4 bases and J lost 5; bases outside the gene matches: 5. The CDR3 spans 14 residues. CDR3: CASSRGTGNTEAFF. The CDR3, as DNA: TGTGCCAGTAGTAGAGGGACAGGGAATACTGAAGCTTTCTTT.

This rearrangement joins TRBV4-2 to TRBJ1-1; D not certain. Germline V gives CDR1 LGHNA, CDR2 YNFKEQ. The CDR3 extends over 15 amino acids. V lost 0 bases and J 7 bases, leaving 15 bases between the germline ends. The CDR3 DNA sequence: TGTGCCAGCAGCCAAGATAAGGATCCGGGAGGTGAAGCTTTCTTT. It translates to CASSQDKDPGGEAFF.

The chain has TRBV12-3 or TRBV12-4 and TRBJ2-7; D ambiguous. The length of the CDR3 is 14 residues. V lost 3 bases and J lost 2, with 11 bases in between. As DNA, the CDR3 is TGTGCCAGCAGTTTGAGGTTCGGAGCCTACGAGCAGTACTTC. This encodes CASSLRFGAYEQYF.

This clonotype was counted at least ten times. The chain is built from TRBV4-1 and TRBJ1-1, with 8 positions matching TRBD1. V shed 0 bases and J 4 bases; nucleotides not matched to a gene: 7. From germline, CDR1 is MGHRA and CDR2 YSYEKL. There are 16 residues in the CDR3. CDR3 DNA: TGCGCCAGCAGCCAAGATAGAACAGGGGGTAGCACTGAAGCTTTCTTT. It yields the protein CASSQDRTGGSTEAFF.

This clonotype was detected many times. The gene calls are TRBV7-8 and TRBJ2-5, with D possibly matching TRBD2 (5 bases). CDR1 is SGHVS and CDR2 is FQNEAQ in the germline V gene. The CDR3 is 14 amino acids. V was pared by 4 bases and J by 3 bases, with 12 bases between. CDR3 DNA: TGTGCCAGCAGCTCAAGGACTGTAAAAGAGACCCAGTACTTC. Amino acids: CASSSRTVKETQYF.

This clonotype was detected only a few times. The chain links TRBV19 to TRBJ1-1; D uncertain. V shed 7 bases and J shed 4 bases, with 16 bases lying between them. Germline loops: CDR1 LNHDA, CDR2 SQIVND (reference sequence). The CDR3 loop spans 14 amino acids. The CDR3 here is CASTPRLVRTEAFF. DNA of the CDR3: TGTGCCAGTACCCCGAGACTAGTTCGCACTGAAGCTTTCTTT.

This clonotype showed up many times. This chain connects TRBV10-1 to TRBJ2-7, with 9 nucleotides matching TRBD1. Germline V gene sequence: CDR1 WNHNN, CDR2 SYGVQD (reference sequence). The CDR3 is made up of 14 amino acids. J gave up 0 bases and V 6 bases, and 3 bases lay outside the gene matches. For the CDR3, the DNA is TGCGCCAGCAGACCGGGACAGGGCTCCTACGAGCAGTACTTC. Amino acids: CASRPGQGSYEQYF.

This clonotype appeared a few times. The chain links TRBV18 to TRBJ2-7; TRBD1 might be the D (6 bases). CDR3 length equals 13 residues. V lost 2 bases to trimming and J lost 4 bases, with 9 bases between them. Germline CDR1 KGHSH, CDR2 LQKENI. CDR3 sequence reads: CASSPGGGYEQYF. For the CDR3, the DNA is TGTGCCAGCTCACCAGGGGGCGGGTACGAGCAGTACTTC.

The sample holds many counts of this clonotype. The gene calls are TRBV6-1 and TRBJ1-6; weak D call: TRBD1 (6 bases). This CDR3 has 16 residues. Germline CDR1 MNHNS, CDR2 SASEGT. The ends were cut back, 6 bases at V and 6 bases at J, with 18 bases in the middle. CDR3 nucleotides: TGTGCCAGCAGGCCGGACAGAGTTAACCTTAATTCACCCCTCCACTTT. This translates into CASRPDRVNLNSPLHF.

The chain joins TRBV10-3 to TRBJ2-7, with D hard to call. V lost 0 bases and J 7 bases, leaving 4 bases between the germline ends. This CDR3 region has 11 residues. Germline V gene data show CDR1 as ENHRY and CDR2 as SYGVKD. The CDR3 protein is CAISESEEQYF. The CDR3 DNA is TGTGCCATCAGTGAGTCGGAAGAGCAGTACTTC.

V and J are TRBV7-8 and TRBJ2-7; 14 bases are shared with TRBD2. This CDR3 is built from 18 residues. CDR1 and CDR2 from the germline V gene are SGHVS and FQNEAQ. V lost 6 bases and J lost 3; bases outside the gene matches: 13. The CDR3 coding sequence is TGTGCCAGCAGACCTAAGGGACTAGCGGGAGATGGGAACTACGAGCAGTACTTC. Its translation: CASRPKGLAGDGNYEQYF.

This clonotype has just a few counts. The rearrangement links TRBV20-1 to TRBJ1-2; D perhaps matches TRBD1 (6 bases). This CDR3 contains 15 residues. Trimming cost V 2 bases and J 2 bases, with 15 bases left between them. Germline V gene lookup returns CDR1 DFQATT and CDR2 SNEGSKA (reference sequence). The CDR3 DNA follows: TGCAGTGCTAGACCCCGACAGGCCAAAAACTATGGCTACACCTTC. Translation: CSARPRQAKNYGYTF.

This clonotype was detected a few times. V usage is TRBV4-1 and J usage is TRBJ2-3; a possible D gene is TRBD2 (6 bases). Germline assignment: CDR1 MGHRA and CDR2 YSYEKL. The CDR3 sequence is 17 residues long. Trimming took off 2 bases at V and 2 bases at J, with 17 bases between the two ends. CDR3 loop: CASSQPRTAGFTDTQYF. As DNA, the CDR3 is TGCGCCAGCAGCCAACCACGAACCGCGGGGTTCACAGATACGCAGTATTTT.

The V gene is TRBV6-6, the J gene TRBJ2-7; D may correspond to TRBD1 or TRBD2 (5 bases each). CDR1 is MNHNY and CDR2 is SVGAGI in the germline V gene (reference sequence). Trimming took off 6 bases at V and 1 base at J, with 16 bases between the two ends. The CDR3 runs 15 residues. Here the CDR3 reads CASSPGAAVSYEQYF. CDR3 sequence (DNA): TGTGCCAGCAGCCCCGGGGCAGCCGTTTCCTACGAGCAGTACTTC.

V usage is TRBV15 and J usage is TRBJ2-5; tentative D call: TRBD1 (5 bases). V was clipped by 0 bases and J by 5 bases, with 10 bases between them. There are 14 residues in the CDR3. The germline V gene encodes CDR1 LNHNV and CDR2 YYDKDF (reference sequence). CDR3 nucleotides: TGTGCCACCAGCAGAGATCAGGGCAGCGAGACCCAGTACTTC. This encodes CATSRDQGSETQYF.

This clonotype showed up just a few times. This chain joins TRBV6-5 and TRBJ2-3; D is undetermined. Germline V lookup: CDR1 MNHEY, CDR2 SVGAGI. Trimming stripped 4 bases from V and 0 bases from J, with 11 bases between. This CDR3 contains 15 residues. The CDR3 loop is CASSSTYSSTDTQYF. CDR3 nucleotide sequence: TGTGCCAGCAGTTCGACATATTCTAGCACAGATACGCAGTATTTT.

The chain employs TRBV5-1 and TRBJ2-7; 8 bases align to TRBD2. Losses at the gene ends were 4 bases for V and 2 bases for J; bases not matched to a gene: 5. CDR1 is SGHRS and CDR2 is YFSETQ in the germline V gene. This CDR3 contains 14 residues. The CDR3 DNA follows: TGCGCCAGCAGCCGGCCGGGGGGGGCCTACGAGCAGTACTTC. This codes for CASSRPGGAYEQYF.

In this sample, this clonotype turned up a few times. V usage is TRBV11-2 and J usage is TRBJ2-7; no clear D. V shed 5 bases and J shed 1 base, with 12 bases lying between them. Germline V lookup: CDR1 SGHAT, CDR2 FQNNGV. The CDR3 runs 14 residues. In nucleotides, the CDR3 is TGTGCCAGCAGCCGTTTGGCCGGATCCTACGAGCAGTACTTC. It specifies CASSRLAGSYEQYF.

This clonotype was seen a handful of times. This rearrangement joins TRBV5-1 to TRBJ2-7; D is perhaps TRBD1 or TRBD2 (5 bases each). This CDR3 region has 13 residues. In germline, CDR1 is SGHRS, CDR2 YFSETQ. V dropped 5 bases and J dropped 1 base, with 10 bases sitting between them. Written as DNA, the CDR3 is TGCGCCAGCAGGAGGGACGGATCCTACGAGCAGTACTTC. Amino acid sequence: CASRRDGSYEQYF.

The chain is built from TRBV15 and TRBJ2-5; perhaps D is TRBD1 or TRBD2 (5 bases each). The CDR3 length is 13 residues. V was trimmed by 5 bases and J by 5 bases, leaving 12 bases between them. Per germline, CDR1 LNHNV and CDR2 YYDKDF (reference sequence). The CDR3 loop is CATSGGLTETQYF. DNA of the CDR3: TGTGCCACCAGCGGGGGTCTTACGGAGACCCAGTACTTC.

The V call is TRBV7-9, the J call TRBJ2-4; D may be TRBD1 (6 bases). The CDR3 covers 17 residues. Germline V gene sequence: CDR1 SEHNR, CDR2 FQNEAQ (reference sequence). V was pared by 0 bases and J by 3 bases, with 15 bases between. The DNA for the CDR3 is TGTGCCAGCAGCTTAGCGCCTGGGGGCGAAGGCAAAAACATTCAGTACTTC. This encodes CASSLAPGGEGKNIQYF.

This clonotype was counted only a few times. V is TRBV7-9 and J is TRBJ1-1, with 7 bases matching TRBD1. The CDR3 has 14 residues. Germline V gene sequence: CDR1 SEHNR, CDR2 FQNEAQ (reference sequence). J lost 5 bases, V lost 2 bases, and 5 bases had no gene match. The CDR3 DNA sequence: TGTGCCAGCAGCTTATTCGAGGGGGCTACTGAAGCTTTCTTT. Translating it yields CASSLFEGATEAFF.

This clonotype was found a few times. The chain combines TRBV29-1 with TRBJ2-2; TRBD1 aligns across 8 bases. Trimming at V came to 1 base and at J to 5 bases, leaving 6 bases not matched to a gene. Germline values: CDR1 SQVTM, CDR2 ANQGSEA. The CDR3 has 15 amino acids. CDR3 coding DNA: TGCAGCGTTGAAGTAGGCAGGGGGCAAACCGGGGAGCTGTTTTTT. Its translation: CSVEVGRGQTGELFF.

This clonotype appeared many times. The V gene is TRBV7-2, the J gene TRBJ2-4; D ambiguous. There are 13 residues in the CDR3. Trimming took 3 bases from V and 3 from J, leaving 6 bases between them. Germline-derived CDR1 and CDR2 are SGHTA and FQGNSA. CDR3 loop: CASSLLDKNIQYF. Written as DNA, the CDR3 is TGTGCCAGCAGCTTGCTGGACAAAAACATTCAGTACTTC.

Many counts were recorded for this clonotype. The V and J genes are TRBV6-4 and TRBJ2-1, with D perhaps TRBD2 (5 bases). V was pared by 0 bases and J by 11 bases, with 14 bases between. Germline lookup yields CDR1 MRHNA and CDR2 SNTAGT. The CDR3 has 14 residues. Written as DNA, the CDR3 is TGTGCCAGCAGTGACTCAATCGAGGGCGCAAAGCAGTTCTTC. Its translation is CASSDSIEGAKQFF.

In this sample, this clonotype turned up many times. This rearrangement joins TRBV15 to TRBJ2-7, with TRBD1 identical over 8 bases. This CDR3 has 15 residues. J gave up 2 bases and V 5 bases, and 8 bases lay outside the gene matches. Germline V gene lookup returns CDR1 LNHNV and CDR2 YYDKDF (reference sequence). The CDR3 reads CATSDPDRVAYEQYF. The CDR3 nucleotides read TGTGCCACCAGCGATCCGGACAGGGTCGCCTACGAGCAGTACTTC.